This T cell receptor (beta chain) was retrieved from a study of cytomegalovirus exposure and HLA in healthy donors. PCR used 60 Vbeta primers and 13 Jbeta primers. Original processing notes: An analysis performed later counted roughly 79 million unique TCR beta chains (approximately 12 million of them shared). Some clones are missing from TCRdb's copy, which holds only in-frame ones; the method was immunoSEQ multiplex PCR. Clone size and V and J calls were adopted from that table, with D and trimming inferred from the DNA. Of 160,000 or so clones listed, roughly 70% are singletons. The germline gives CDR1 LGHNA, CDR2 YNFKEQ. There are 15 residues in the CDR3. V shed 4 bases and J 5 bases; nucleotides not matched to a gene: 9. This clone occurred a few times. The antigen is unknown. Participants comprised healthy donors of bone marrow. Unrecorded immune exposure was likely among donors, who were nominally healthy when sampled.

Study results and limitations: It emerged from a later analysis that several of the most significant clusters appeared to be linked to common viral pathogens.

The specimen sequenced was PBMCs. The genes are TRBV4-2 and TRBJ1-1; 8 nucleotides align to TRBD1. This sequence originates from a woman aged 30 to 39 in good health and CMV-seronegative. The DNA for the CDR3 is TGTGCCAGCAGCCCAGACGGACAGGGCTATACTGAAGCTTTCTTT. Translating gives CASSPDGQGYTEAFF.